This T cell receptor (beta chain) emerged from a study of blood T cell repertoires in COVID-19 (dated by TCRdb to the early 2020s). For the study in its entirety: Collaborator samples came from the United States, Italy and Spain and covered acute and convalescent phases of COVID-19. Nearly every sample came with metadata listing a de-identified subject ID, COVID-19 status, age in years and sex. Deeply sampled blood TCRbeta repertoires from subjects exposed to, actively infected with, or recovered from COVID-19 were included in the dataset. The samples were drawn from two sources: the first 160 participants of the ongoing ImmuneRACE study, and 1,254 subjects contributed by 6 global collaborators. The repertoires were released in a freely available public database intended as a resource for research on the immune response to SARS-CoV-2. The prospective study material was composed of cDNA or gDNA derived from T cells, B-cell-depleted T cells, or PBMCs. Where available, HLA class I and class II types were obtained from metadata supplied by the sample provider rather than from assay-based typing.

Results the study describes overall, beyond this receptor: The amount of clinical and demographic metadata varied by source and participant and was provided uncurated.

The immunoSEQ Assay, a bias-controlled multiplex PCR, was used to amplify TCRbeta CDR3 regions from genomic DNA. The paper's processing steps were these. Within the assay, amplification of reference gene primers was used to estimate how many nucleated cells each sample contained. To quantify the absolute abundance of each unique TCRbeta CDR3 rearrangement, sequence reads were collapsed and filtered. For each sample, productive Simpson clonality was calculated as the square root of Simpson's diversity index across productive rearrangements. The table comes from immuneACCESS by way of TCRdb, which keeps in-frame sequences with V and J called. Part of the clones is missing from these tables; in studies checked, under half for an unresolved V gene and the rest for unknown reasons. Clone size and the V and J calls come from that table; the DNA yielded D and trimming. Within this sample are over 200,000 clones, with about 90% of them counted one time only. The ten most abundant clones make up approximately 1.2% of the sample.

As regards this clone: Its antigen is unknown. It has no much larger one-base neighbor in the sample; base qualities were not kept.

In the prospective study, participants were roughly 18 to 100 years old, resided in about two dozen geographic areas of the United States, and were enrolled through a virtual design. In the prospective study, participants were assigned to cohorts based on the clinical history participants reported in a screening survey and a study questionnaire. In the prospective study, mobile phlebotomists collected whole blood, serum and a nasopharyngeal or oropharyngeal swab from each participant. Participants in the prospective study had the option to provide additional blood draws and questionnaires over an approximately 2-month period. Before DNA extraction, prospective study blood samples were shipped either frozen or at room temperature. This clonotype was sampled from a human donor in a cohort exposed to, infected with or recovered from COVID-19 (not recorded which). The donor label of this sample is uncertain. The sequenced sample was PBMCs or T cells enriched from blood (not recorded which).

The CDR3 in this case is CASSESTKNIQYF. Read as DNA, the sequence is TGCGCCAGCAGTGAGTCGACAAAAAACATTCAGTACTTC. The chain employs TRBV10-1 and TRBJ2-4, with no confidently assigned D gene. Including the terminal cysteine and phenylalanine, the CDR3 comprises 13 residues. This entry keeps only the CDR3 DNA: 39 bases, framed from base 1. The trim is 0 bases for V and 4 bases for J, with a gap of 4 bases between the germline ends. The germline V gene (reference sequence) yields WNHNN for CDR1 and SYGVQD for CDR2.